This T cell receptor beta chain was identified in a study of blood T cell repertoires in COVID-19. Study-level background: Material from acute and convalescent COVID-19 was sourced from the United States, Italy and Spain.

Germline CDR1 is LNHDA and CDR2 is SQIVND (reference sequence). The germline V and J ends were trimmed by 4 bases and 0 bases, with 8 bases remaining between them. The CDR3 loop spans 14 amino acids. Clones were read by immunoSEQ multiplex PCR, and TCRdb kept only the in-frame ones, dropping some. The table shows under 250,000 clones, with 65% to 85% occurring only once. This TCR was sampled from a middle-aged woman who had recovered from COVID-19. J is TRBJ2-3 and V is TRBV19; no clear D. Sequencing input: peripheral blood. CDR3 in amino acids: CASSKQASTDTQYF. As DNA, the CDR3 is TGTGCCAGTAGTAAGCAGGCTAGCACAGATACGCAGTATTTT.